What follows are 7 T cell receptor beta chains derived from one specimen sequenced in a study of shared clonotypes between healthy human individuals. Only in-frame clones appear in the TCRdb table, and some are missing; sequencing was by immunoSEQ multiplex PCR. The sample has millions of clones, about 93% seen once; the top ten hold approximately 1.7%. In the naive CD8 group, cells lacked CD45RO and were positively selected for CCR7, so terminally differentiated effector memory CD45RA+ cells were left out. The sample consisted of naive CD8+ T cells from PBMCs. Every receptor here comes from a man younger than 35 in good health. Some clones in this sample may be carry-over from other donors' samples.

The chain has TRBV9 and TRBJ2-7, with D tentatively TRBD1 or TRBD2 (6 bases each). Germline CDR1 and CDR2: SGDLS and YYNGEE. This CDR3 has 15 residues. Deletions cut 0 bases from V and 5 bases from J, with 15 bases between. The chain's CDR3 is CASSVAAGAGNEQYF. Written as DNA, the CDR3 is TGTGCCAGCAGCGTAGCGGCAGGGGCGGGAAACGAGCAGTACTTC.

The chain combines TRBV27 with TRBJ1-2; 9 bases map to TRBD1. The CDR3 totals 14 residues. Trimming took 3 bases from V and 8 from J; bases not matched to a gene: 7. The germline V gene encodes CDR1 MNHEY and CDR2 SMNVEV (reference sequence). CDR3 sequence reads: CASSFGTGHGGYTF. Written as DNA, the CDR3 is TGTGCCAGCAGTTTCGGGACAGGGCATGGCGGCTACACCTTC.

The CDR3 reads CASSRHDQINYGYTF. The CDR3 DNA is TGTGCCAGCAGTCGACACGACCAGATTAACTATGGCTACACCTTC. This chain uses TRBV27 with TRBJ1-2; D not resolved. The ends were cut back, 5 bases at V and 1 base at J, with 14 bases in the middle. This CDR3 spans 15 amino acids. Germline values: CDR1 MNHEY, CDR2 SMNVEV (reference sequence).

Comment on this clone: This specimen includes other DNA sequences encoding the same CDR3. The chain links TRBV19 to TRBJ2-7, with TRBD1 identical over 7 bases. V lost 1 base and J lost 2; bases outside the gene matches: 2. Germline values: CDR1 LNHDA, CDR2 SQIVND (reference sequence). The CDR3 extends over 14 amino acids. The CDR3 protein is CASSIGQGAYEQYF. DNA for the CDR3: TGTGCCAGTAGTATAGGGCAGGGGGCCTACGAGCAGTACTTC.

The chain couples TRBV6-5 to TRBJ1-1; D call uncertain. V was pared by 5 bases and J by 1 base, with 8 bases between. CDR1 is MNHEY and CDR2 is SVGAGI in the germline V gene. This CDR3 contains 13 residues. CDR3 amino acids: CASSPRTNTEAFF. CDR3 nucleotide sequence: TGTGCCAGCAGTCCTCGGACGAACACTGAAGCTTTCTTT.

The rearrangement links TRBV7-8 to TRBJ2-4, with 10 bases identical to TRBD2. Trimming at V came to 6 bases and at J to 1 base, leaving 21 bases not matched to a gene. The CDR3 runs 21 residues. Germline V gene lookup returns CDR1 SGHVS and CDR2 FQNEAQ. CDR3 in amino acids: CASSPLLAGAEGVEAKNIQYF. As DNA, the CDR3 is TGTGCCAGCAGTCCTCTGCTAGCGGGAGCCGAGGGGGTGGAGGCCAAAAACATTCAGTACTTC.

On this clone: This CDR3 is also generated by other DNA sequences in the sample. V usage is TRBV27 and J usage is TRBJ2-7; TRBD1 matches at 8 bases. V trimming: 5 bases; J trimming: 7 bases; junction bases outside the gene matches: 7. Looked up from germline, CDR1 is MNHEY and CDR2 is SMNVEV (reference sequence). This CDR3 contains 13 residues. The CDR3 sequence: CASSPRTGREQYF. The CDR3 nucleotides read TGTGCCAGCAGTCCACGGACAGGGCGGGAGCAGTACTTC.